The T cell receptor (beta chain) described here comes from a study of blood T cells in healthy people across ages. Trimming removed 4 bases from V and 9 bases from J, with 13 bases in between. The CDR3 has 14 amino acids. Germline V gene data show CDR1 as SEHNR and CDR2 as FQNEAQ (reference sequence). For the second PCR, which ran for about 7 to 12 cycles, a sample-barcoded 5' primer and a J-beta primer mix were used. One entry per CDR3 protein results from TCRdb running MiXCR on the 5' RACE reads. The sample has around 990,000 distinct CDR3 sequences, about 23% seen once. Findings and limits, study-wide: PBMCs left unsorted prevented a conclusive naive versus antigen-experienced comparison. Aged donors had fewer naive CD4+ cells and lower diversity than long-lived donors.

About this clonotype itself: The antigen is undetermined.

The same sample was also studied in work on T cells of mothers and their children. This second study says: The effect of thymic selection on TCR recombination output is similar between related and unrelated pairs.

The origin of this receptor is a girl aged 2-9 years in good health. The sample consisted of blood. The rearrangement links TRBV7-9 to TRBJ1-6; tentatively, D is TRBD1 (5 bases). DNA for the CDR3: TGTGCCAGCAGCTGGGTCCAGGGCGGTTCACCCCTCCACTTT. It encodes CASSWVQGGSPLHF.